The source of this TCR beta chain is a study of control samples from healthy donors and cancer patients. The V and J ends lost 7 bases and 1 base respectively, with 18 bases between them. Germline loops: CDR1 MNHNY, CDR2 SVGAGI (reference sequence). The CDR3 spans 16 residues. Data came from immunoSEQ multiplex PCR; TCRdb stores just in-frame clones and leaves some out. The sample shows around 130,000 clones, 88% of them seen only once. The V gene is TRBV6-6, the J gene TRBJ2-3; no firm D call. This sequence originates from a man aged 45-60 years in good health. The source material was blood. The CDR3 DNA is TGTGCCAGCAAACCGCCACCTCGTTACGGCACAGATACGCAGTATTTT. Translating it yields CASKPPPRYGTDTQYF.